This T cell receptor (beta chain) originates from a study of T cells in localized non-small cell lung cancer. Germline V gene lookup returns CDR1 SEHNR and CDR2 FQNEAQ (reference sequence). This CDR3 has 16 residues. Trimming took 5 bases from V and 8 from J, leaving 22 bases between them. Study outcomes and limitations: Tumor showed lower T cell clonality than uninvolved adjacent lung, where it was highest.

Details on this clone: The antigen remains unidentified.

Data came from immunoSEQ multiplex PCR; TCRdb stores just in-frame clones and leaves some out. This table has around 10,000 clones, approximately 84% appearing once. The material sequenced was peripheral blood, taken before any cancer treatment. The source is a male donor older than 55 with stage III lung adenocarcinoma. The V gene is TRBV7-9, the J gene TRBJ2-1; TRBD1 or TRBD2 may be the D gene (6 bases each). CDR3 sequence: CASSVGVGGRVHEQFF. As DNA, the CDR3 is TGTGCCAGCAGCGTAGGGGTCGGGGGCCGAGTCCATGAGCAGTTCTTC.